A single T cell receptor (beta chain) is shown here with its context. Its target is unknown. This record comes from a study of T cell responses to AZD1222 COVID-19 vaccine. Germline CDR1 and CDR2: LGHNA and YSLEER. The ends lost 3 bases at V and 2 bases at J; junction bases unmatched: 3. CDR3 length: 14 residues. Findings of the study overall: Vaccination with two AZD1222 doses was followed by a rise in Spike-specific TCR breadth and depth.

TCRdb's table, derived via immunoSEQ multiplex PCR, lists solely in-frame clones and lacks some. The table lists 43,000 or so clones, roughly 87% of them singletons, with about two fifths in the top ten. The sequence came from an adult who received the AZD1222 COVID-19 vaccine. The chain recombines TRBV4-3 with TRBJ1-2; 7 bases fit TRBD1. The sample here was peripheral blood, taken 28 days after the second AZD1222 dose. CDR3 residues: CASSQGQRNYGYTF. Written as DNA, the CDR3 is TGCGCCAGCAGCCAGGGACAGCGCAACTATGGCTACACCTTC.